This is a list of T cell receptor beta chains from one sample in a study of T cells expressing NK-cell markers. No DNA is given; TCRdb re-called the 5' RACE reads and lists each CDR3 protein once. Its listing shows approximately 460,000 distinct CDR3 sequences. The sequenced material came from blood T cells: a sorted CD56 or NKG2C T cell subset, CD4+ or CD8+ T cells, or bulk PBMC T cells (not recorded which). These receptors came from a woman between 18 and 69 years old in good health. The CDR3 runs from the conserved cysteine through the conserved F or W.

j_gene,v_gene,CDR3aa
TRBJ1-4,TRBV7-9,CAWRGGEKLFF
TRBJ1-2,TRBV30,CAWRAVDGYTF
TRBJ1-4,TRBV25-1,CASSEYEGWGEKLFF
TRBJ1-3,TRBV7-2,CASSALGGSGNTIYF
TRBJ2-1,TRBV5-1,CASRAAGSSYNEQFF
TRBJ1-1,TRBV5-1,CASSPGGMNTEAFF
TRBJ2-7,TRBV7-9,CASSLARLAEQYF
TRBJ2-1,TRBV14,CASSQNRGDEQFF
TRBJ1-1,TRBV29-1,CSVEDVRTEAFF
TRBJ2-5,TRBV5-1,CASSLGPGRGEETQYF
TRBJ2-5,TRBV12-3/TRBV12-4,CASSPRPEVGETQYF
TRBJ2-3,TRBV25-1,CASSALAGGRNF
TRBJ1-2,TRBV12-3/TRBV12-4,CASSSGQGYGYTF
TRBJ2-1,TRBV27,CASSLSRGDYNEQFF
TRBJ1-5,TRBV4-3,CASSQEASAGQPQHF
TRBJ2-6,TRBV10-3,CAISDGVAGANVLTF
TRBJ1-5,TRBV12-3/TRBV12-4,CASRYKGSNQPQHF
TRBJ2-5,TRBV20-1,CSARATGGRETQYF